Listed below are T cell receptor beta chains from one sample, sequenced in a study of blood T cell repertoires in COVID-19. Clones were sequenced by immunoSEQ multiplex PCR, and TCRdb holds only the in-frame ones, with some missing. The data show roughly 150,000 clones, about 81% seen once. The material sequenced was peripheral blood. The source is a human donor in a cohort sampled during active COVID-19. Each CDR3 is given without its conserved first and last residue.

V,CDR3
TRBV6-5,ASRGRDPSTDTQY
TRBV9,ASSPRLNNEQF
TRBV12-3/TRBV12-4,ASSGASRNTQY
TRBV7-6,ASSLDLPGGEGPQH
TRBV29-1,SVDPELAGEQF
TRBV6-5,ASMSGSTGANVLT
TRBV19,ASSPRGDLVGGYT
TRBV27,ASSFTGGWGTYEQY
TRBV27,ASSRPGGGYGYT
TRBV30,AWGSGVGETQY
TRBV7-9,ASSEPGTASYEQY
TRBV29-1,SVAGTGANQPQH
TRBV12-3/TRBV12-4,ASSLGGRTEAF
TRBV28,ASSLGGTGANVLT
TRBV5-5,ASSLGQGHYNEQF
TRBV30,AWSGGGDYGYT
TRBV7-2,ASSNRDRVNTF
TRBV18,ASFQQVNTGELF
TRBV16,ASSPRGLNGNQPQH
TRBV6-6,ASSQNPSNYGYT
TRBV10-2,ASSEGLAGPYEQY
TRBV28,ASRSGLNQPQH
TRBV18,ASSPSGGWNTEAF
TRBV5-6,ASSFPSTEAF
TRBV10-3,AISDRVEQY
TRBV20-1,SPPPGGWN
TRBV5-1,ASSLVGQGRSNQPQH
TRBV18,ASSTLKDPDGTAGYT
TRBV5-4,ASRNRQGAGYNSPLH
TRBV11-2,ASGLSSGEQY
TRBV11-3,ASSLTPVDSYSTDTQY
TRBV4-3,ASSQERTRAGDTQY
TRBV6-5,AILLQEENTEAF
TRBV11-3,ASSLGGLSEQY
TRBV29-1,SVTQSRYEQY
TRBV6-2/TRBV6-3,ASSYGTGMNTEAF
TRBV11-2,ASSSSGGFQSNEQF
TRBV7-2,ASSGGRGTREQY
TRBV7-6,ASSLDPYNEQF
TRBV2,ASSMTANTEAF
TRBV5-1,ASSFEQAGTEAF
TRBV6-5,ASSPRGQTNQPQH
TRBV5-4,ASSLELADARNEQY
TRBV4-3,ASSQGRQGVSYEQY
TRBV10-2,ASNRYRGSDSPLH